This TCR beta chain was captured in a study of control samples from healthy donors and cancer patients. The repertoire was sequenced with immunoSEQ multiplex PCR; TCRdb's copy has only in-frame clones and lacks some. This table holds 120,000 or so clones, over 75% found once. V lost 2 bases, J lost 11 bases, and 12 bases lay in between. Germline V gene lookup returns CDR1 MNHEY and CDR2 SVGEGT. The CDR3 has 12 amino acids. Sequencing was carried out using blood. The TCR originated in a man aged 40-49 years in good health. The rearrangement links TRBV6-2 or TRBV6-3 to TRBJ1-1; the D is unclear. The CDR3 protein is CASSYPGVGAFF. The CDR3 region has the DNA TGTGCCAGCAGTTACCCTGGGGTGGGGGCTTTCTTT.